The next 23 T cell receptor beta chains were all read from a single sample in a study of T-cell memory formation after mild COVID-19. MiXCR, run by TCRdb on the 5' RACE reads, gives a single entry per CDR3 protein. Altogether 300,000 to 400,000 distinct CDR3 sequences are present, less than 20% being singletons, with the ten largest covering more than 20%. The specimen was PBMCs or a T cell subset sorted from them (not recorded which). These receptors all stem from a young man who had mild COVID-19 (a few samples of this study predate the infection). Cell type and time point are not known.

V and J are TRBV7-9 and TRBJ1-5; the D is unclear. The V gene lost 5 bases and the J gene lost 6 bases, with 8 bases spanning the gap. The germline gives CDR1 SEHNR, CDR2 FQNEAQ (reference sequence). This CDR3 spans 12 amino acids. CDR3 sequence reads: CASSRDGQPQHF. CDR3 nucleotides: TGTGCCAGCAGCCGAGACGGTCAGCCCCAGCATTTT.

V is TRBV29-1 and J is TRBJ1-1, with D perhaps TRBD1 (6 bases). The CDR3 length is 13 residues. In germline, CDR1 is SQVTM, CDR2 ANQGSEA. V gave up 6 bases and J gave up 3 bases, with 14 bases separating them. The CDR3 coding sequence is TGCAGCGTCGAATACAGGGCGGACACTGAAGCTTTCTTT. Its protein is CSVEYRADTEAFF.

This clonotype came up a few times. The V call is TRBV9, the J call TRBJ2-2; tentative D call: TRBD2 (5 bases). Trimming took 4 bases from V and 3 from J, leaving 10 bases between them. Germline CDR1 SGDLS, CDR2 YYNGEE. The CDR3 runs 14 residues. CDR3 sequence reads: CASSPRTHTGELFF. In nucleotides, the CDR3 is TGTGCCAGCAGCCCCCGGACTCACACCGGGGAGCTGTTTTTT. Looking up the rest from reference TRBV9 and TRBJ2-2 gives the full variable domain: DSGVTQTPKHLITATGQRVTLRCSPRSGDLSVYWYQQSLDQGLQFLIQYYNGEERAKGNILERFSAQQFPDLHSELNLSSLELGDSALYFCASSPRTHTGELFFGEGSRLTVL.

The rearrangement uses TRBV6-5 and TRBJ1-2; D unclear. The CDR3 has 13 residues. The germline gives CDR1 MNHEY, CDR2 SVGAGI. V was pared by 2 bases and J by 4 bases, with 8 bases between. The CDR3 coding sequence is TGTGCCAGCAGTTACCTTCCCAGCTATGGCTACACCTTC. This codes for CASSYLPSYGYTF.

This chain joins TRBV7-9 and TRBJ2-3; 7 bases map to TRBD2. Germline V CDR1 and CDR2: SEHNR, FQNEAQ (reference sequence). With 5 bases clipped from V and 2 bases from J, the junction kept 4 bases outside the gene matches. The length of the CDR3 is 14 residues. CDR3 nucleotides: TGTGCCAGCAGCCCCGGGGGGTACACAGATACGCAGTATTTT. Translation gives CASSPGGYTDTQYF.

The V gene is TRBV9, the J gene TRBJ1-1, with 8 bases identical to TRBD1. The CDR3 loop spans 15 amino acids. V lost 4 bases and J lost 3; bases outside the gene matches: 8. The germline V gene encodes CDR1 SGDLS and CDR2 YYNGEE. For the CDR3, the DNA is TGTGCCAGCAGCATAAGACAGGGGTACGACACTGAAGCTTTCTTT. Amino acids: CASSIRQGYDTEAFF.

The chain is built from TRBV21-1 and TRBJ2-6; the D call in the table, TRBD1, was not verified against the DNA. TRBV21-1 is termed a pseudogene. The CDR3 runs 16 residues. CDR3 region: CAIFADTLSGANVLTF. The DNA for the CDR3 is TGTGCCATCTTCGCGGACACGCTATCTGGGGCCAACGTCCTGACTTTC.

This clonotype was seen a handful of times. This chain joins TRBV16 and TRBJ2-7; D gene ambiguous. The CDR3 runs 16 residues. Trimming shortened V by 2 bases and J by 4 bases, and 18 bases separated the two germline ends. Germline loops: CDR1 KGHSY, CDR2 FQNENV. In DNA form, the CDR3 reads TGTGCCAGCAGCCAAGGGCGAAGCGTGGAAATTTACGAGCAGTACTTC. Protein sequence: CASSQGRSVEIYEQYF.

The chain carries TRBV5-1 and TRBJ2-1, with 7 positions matching TRBD2. There are 16 residues in the CDR3. After removal of 5 bases from V and 3 bases from J, the junction contained 11 bases not matched to a gene. Germline values: CDR1 SGHRS, CDR2 YFSETQ. The CDR3 region has the DNA TGCGCCAGCAGTCCGGGGGAGGGATTGTTCTACAATGAGCAGTTCTTC. Protein: CASSPGEGLFYNEQFF.

The sample holds a few counts of this clonotype. The V call is TRBV7-9, the J call TRBJ2-7; 11 nucleotides align to TRBD2. The V gene end was trimmed by 5 bases and the J gene end by 1 base; junction bases not matched to a gene: 10. This CDR3 is 17 amino acids long. The germline V gene encodes CDR1 SEHNR and CDR2 FQNEAQ (reference sequence). As DNA, the CDR3 is TGTGCCAGCAGCCGGAGACTAGCGGGGCGCAAATCCTACGAGCAGTACTTC. As protein: CASSRRLAGRKSYEQYF.

This chain connects TRBV7-8 to TRBJ2-1; 14 bases line up with TRBD2. Germline CDR1 SGHVS, CDR2 FQNEAQ. V lost 5 bases and J lost 7; bases outside the gene matches: 4. The CDR3 contains 15 residues. The CDR3 region is CASSAGTSGGNEQFF. CDR3 nucleotide sequence: TGTGCCAGCAGCGCAGGGACTAGCGGGGGTAATGAGCAGTTCTTC.

Only a few counts were recorded for this clonotype. The rearrangement uses TRBV7-9 and TRBJ2-1; 8 bases map to TRBD2. CDR1 and CDR2 from the germline V gene are SEHNR and FQNEAQ (reference sequence). This CDR3 comprises 14 residues. The junction had 6 bases not matched to a gene; V was cut back by 4 bases and J by 7 bases. The CDR3 loop reads CASSSGTSKNEQFF. The CDR3 bases are TGTGCCAGCAGCTCGGGGACTAGTAAGAATGAGCAGTTCTTC.

There are many counts of this clonotype. The gene calls are TRBV10-3 and TRBJ2-7; 8 bases match TRBD1. Germline-derived CDR1 and CDR2 are ENHRY and SYGVKD. This CDR3 is built from 13 residues. V lost 6 bases and J lost 5; bases outside the gene matches: 6. Here the CDR3 reads CAIRGQGSNEQYV. The CDR3 nucleotides are TGTGCCATCAGAGGACAGGGATCCAACGAGCAGTACGTC.

V and J are TRBV2 and TRBJ1-3, with 8 bases that match TRBD1. Germline V gene sequence: CDR1 SNHLY, CDR2 FYNNEI. The CDR3 length is 16 residues. V shed 6 bases, J shed 3 bases, and the junction held 10 bases outside the gene matches. The CDR3 sequence: CASSPDRVIFGNTIYF. The DNA of the CDR3 is TGTGCCAGCAGCCCGGACAGGGTAATCTTTGGAAACACCATATATTTT.

This clonotype has a handful of counts. The chain is built from TRBV5-1 and TRBJ2-2, with D perhaps TRBD1 (5 bases). The CDR3 consists of 15 residues. Germline V gene data show CDR1 as SGHRS and CDR2 as YFSETQ. V dropped 0 bases and J dropped 4 bases, with 10 bases sitting between them. The CDR3 here is CASSLGQTSTGELFF. In nucleotides, the CDR3 is TGCGCCAGCAGCTTGGGACAGACGAGCACCGGGGAGCTGTTTTTT.

This chain uses TRBV6-6 with TRBJ2-6; D gene uncertain. This CDR3 has 13 amino acids. Germline CDR1 is MNHNY and CDR2 is SVGAGI (reference sequence). V was trimmed by 7 bases and J by 1 base, leaving 5 bases between them. CDR3 in DNA: TGTGCCAGCACTCGGTCTGGGGCCAACGTCCTGACTTTC. Translating gives CASTRSGANVLTF.

This clonotype was detected a few times. The chain carries TRBV18 and TRBJ2-7; D may be TRBD1 (6 bases). The length of the CDR3 is 13 residues. Trimming stripped 5 bases from V and 3 bases from J, with 11 bases between. Germline values: CDR1 KGHSH, CDR2 LQKENI. The CDR3 loop is CASSTSGVYEQYF. Written as DNA, the CDR3 is TGTGCCAGCTCAACTTCAGGGGTCTACGAGCAGTACTTC.

This clonotype has more than one count but fewer than ten. V gene TRBV7-2 combines with J gene TRBJ2-7, with D unclear. Germline loops: CDR1 SGHTA, CDR2 FQGNSA. Deletions cut 5 bases from V and 0 bases from J, with 17 bases between. CDR3 length: 16 amino acids. As DNA, the CDR3 is TGTGCCAGCAGCCGTGACCGATCGAAGGTCTCCTACGAGCAGTACTTC. Protein: CASSRDRSKVSYEQYF.

This clonotype turned up a few times. This rearrangement joins TRBV24-1 to TRBJ1-1, with 7 bases identical to TRBD1. After removal of 12 bases from V and 1 base from J, the junction contained 7 bases not matched to a gene. The CDR3 extends over 13 amino acids. In germline, CDR1 is KGHDR, CDR2 SFDVKD. The CDR3 nucleotides read TGTGCCTCCCACAGGGGTGGGAACACTGAAGCTTTCTTT. Its translation is CASHRGGNTEAFF.

In DNA, the CDR3 is TGTGCCAGCAGTCGAGCCAAAAACATTCAGTACTTC. This translates into CASSRAKNIQYF. The chain joins TRBV6-2 or TRBV6-3 to TRBJ2-4; D not certain. V gave up 5 bases and J gave up 0 bases, with 2 bases separating them. CDR3 size: 12 residues. In germline, CDR1 is MNHEY, CDR2 SVGEGT.

This clonotype was counted only a few times. The genes are TRBV27 and TRBJ2-7, with 8 bases aligning to TRBD1. Germline CDR1 reads MNHEY; CDR2 reads SMNVEV (reference sequence). V lost 3 bases, J lost 5 bases, and 3 bases stayed unmatched. The CDR3 runs 13 residues. CDR3 nucleotide sequence: TGTGCCAGCAGTTTTAGGGACAGGCACGAGCAGTACTTC. Encoded protein: CASSFRDRHEQYF.

The J gene is TRBJ2-7, the V gene TRBV5-6; the D is unclear. Germline values: CDR1 SGHDT, CDR2 YYEEEE. This CDR3 region has 13 residues. The V and J ends lost 1 base and 3 bases respectively, with 8 bases between them. The CDR3 reads CASSLRAIYEQYF. CDR3 nucleotide sequence: TGTGCCAGCAGCTTGAGGGCCATCTACGAGCAGTACTTC.

This clonotype turned up a few times. The chain recombines TRBV6-2 or TRBV6-3 with TRBJ1-5, with TRBD1 matching over 9 bases. This CDR3 contains 16 residues. Germline trimming cut 0 bases from V and 2 bases from J; bases unmatched to any gene: 2. Germline V gene lookup returns CDR1 MNHEY and CDR2 SVGEGT. In nucleotides, the CDR3 is TGTGCCAGCAGTTACTCGACAGGGGGTGGCAATCAGCCCCAGCATTTT. This translates into CASSYSTGGGNQPQHF.